Listed here are 23 T cell receptor beta chains from one sample, sequenced in a study of control samples from healthy donors and cancer patients. Libraries were prepared by immunoSEQ multiplex PCR; TCRdb keeps only in-frame clonotypes and omits some of them. Of about 130,000 clones in the sample, around 90% were seen once. Sequenced input: blood. These receptors originate from a man aged 40-49 years in good health.

This rearrangement joins TRBV5-6 to TRBJ1-6, with D perhaps matching TRBD1 (6 bases). The CDR3 contains 17 residues. The V gene's germline CDR1 is SGHDT and CDR2 YYEEEE. The ends were cut back, 2 bases at V and 6 bases at J, with 18 bases in the middle. DNA for the CDR3: TGTGCCAGCAGCTTCGGTAGGGACACAGTGGGTAATTCACCCCTCCACTTT. Amino acids: CASSFGRDTVGNSPLHF.

This sequence joins TRBV18 and TRBJ2-2; weak D call: TRBD1 (6 bases). The germline V and J ends were trimmed by 3 bases and 4 bases, with 12 bases remaining between them. There are 15 residues in the CDR3. Germline CDR1 is KGHSH and CDR2 is LQKENI. The DNA for the CDR3 is TGTGCCAGCTCACCCCAGGGGCAAGGCACCGGGGAGCTGTTTTTT. The encoded protein is CASSPQGQGTGELFF.

As for this clone: One junction end does not reproduce the germline sequence, and a read error may be involved. The chain has TRBV27 and TRBJ1-4, with no clear D. Germline assignment: CDR1 MNHEY and CDR2 SMNVEV (reference sequence). The CDR3 runs to 15 residues. CDR3 sequence: CASSLYRGGGERLFF. CDR3 in DNA: TGTGCCAGCAGTTTATACCGTGGCGGCGGAGAAAGACTGTTTTTT. The full variable domain, in which reference TRBV27 and TRBJ1-4 provide the parts outside the CDR3, is EAQVTQNPRYLITVTGKKLTVTCSQNMNHEYMSWYRQDPGLGLRQIYYSMNVEVTDKGDVPEGYKVSRKEKRNFPLILESPSPNQTSLYFCASSLYRGGGERLFFGSGTQLSVL.

The chain recombines TRBV19 with TRBJ2-2; a possible D gene is TRBD2 (7 bases). Germline V CDR1 and CDR2: LNHDA, SQIVND (reference sequence). The CDR3 consists of 18 residues. V gave up 4 bases and J gave up 6 bases, with 24 bases separating them. CDR3 sequence reads: CASSTALFGGRFPGELFF. The CDR3 nucleotides read TGTGCCAGTAGTACCGCCCTATTCGGGGGGCGCTTCCCCGGGGAGCTGTTTTTT.

The V call is TRBV7-9, the J call TRBJ2-3; D is unresolved. CDR3 length equals 14 residues. The V end lost 1 base, the J end lost 4 bases, and 9 bases lay between the germline ends. Germline loops: CDR1 SEHNR, CDR2 FQNEAQ (reference sequence). The CDR3 bases are TGTGCCAGCAGCTTAGTGGGTGGGGCAGATACGCAGTATTTT. It encodes CASSLVGGADTQYF.

The chain carries TRBV18 and TRBJ2-7; 10 bases align to TRBD1. Germline assignment: CDR1 KGHSH and CDR2 LQKENI. The V segment lost 2 bases and the J segment 7 bases; nucleotides outside the gene matches: 8. The CDR3 runs 15 residues. The CDR3 coding sequence is TGTGCCAGCTCACCAAGGGACAGGGGTTTCCTGGAGCAGTACTTC. This gives the protein CASSPRDRGFLEQYF.

This chain joins TRBV10-3 and TRBJ1-5; D uncertain. CDR3 length equals 14 residues. CDR1 ENHRY and CDR2 SYGVKD come from the germline V gene. V lost 4 bases, J lost 0 bases, and 7 bases lay in between. The chain's CDR3 is CAISAEFSNQPQHF. The CDR3 DNA is TGTGCCATCAGTGCGGAGTTTAGCAATCAGCCCCAGCATTTT.

The CDR3 sequence: CASSLKGAQGTEAFF. CDR3 bases: TGTGCCAGCAGCCTGAAGGGGGCCCAAGGGACTGAAGCTTTCTTT. This rearrangement joins TRBV7-9 to TRBJ1-1, with 7 bases aligning to TRBD1. V dropped 5 bases and J dropped 5; count of bases not matched to a gene: 11. Germline CDR1 is SEHNR and CDR2 is FQNEAQ (reference sequence). The length of the CDR3 is 15 residues.

The chain has TRBV5-1 and TRBJ2-2; 16 bases agree with TRBD2. Germline V gives CDR1 SGHRS, CDR2 YFSETQ. The CDR3 contains 18 residues. With V trimmed by 7 bases and J by 4 bases, 10 bases remained unmatched. In DNA, the CDR3 is TGCGCCAGCCGGAGGGGACTAGCGGGGGGGCTTGGCACCGGGGAGCTGTTTTTT. It codes for CASRRGLAGGLGTGELFF.

The chain employs TRBV11-3 and TRBJ2-2, with 8 bases aligning to TRBD2. Germline V lookup: CDR1 SGHNT, CDR2 YENEEA. The CDR3 totals 17 residues. Germline trimming cut 2 bases from V and 2 bases from J; bases unmatched to any gene: 7. CDR3 sequence (DNA): TGTGCCAGCAGCTTACATGGGACTAGTGATAACACCGGGGAGCTGTTTTTT. It specifies CASSLHGTSDNTGELFF.

The rearrangement uses TRBV7-9 and TRBJ1-1; a possible D gene is TRBD1 (6 bases). The CDR3 spans 16 residues. V gave up 4 bases and J gave up 0 bases, with 15 bases separating them. Germline V gene sequence: CDR1 SEHNR, CDR2 FQNEAQ (reference sequence). The CDR3 bases are TGTGCCAGCAGCTCCCTTTTAGGACAGATGAACACTGAAGCTTTCTTT. Translating gives CASSSLLGQMNTEAFF.

The chain recombines TRBV7-2 with TRBJ1-6, with a possible D match to TRBD1 (5 bases). Germline V CDR1 and CDR2: SGHTA, FQGNSA. This CDR3 has 13 amino acids. The V end lost 2 bases, the J end lost 10 bases, and 9 bases lay between the germline ends. CDR3 region: CASSLQGGSPLHF. The CDR3 DNA reads as TGTGCCAGCAGCTTACAGGGAGGATCACCCCTCCACTTT.

The chain is built from TRBV28 and TRBJ2-2; TRBD1 aligns across 11 bases. V shed 3 bases and J 4 bases; nucleotides not matched to a gene: 4. Germline V CDR1 and CDR2: MDHEN, SYDVKM. The CDR3 covers 16 residues. DNA for the CDR3: TGTGCCAGCAGTTTGGGACAGGGGGGCGTCACCGGGGAGCTGTTTTTT. This gives the protein CASSLGQGGVTGELFF.

The V call is TRBV7-9, the J call TRBJ1-1; 8 bases agree with TRBD1. J lost 1 base, V lost 9 bases, and 4 bases had no gene match. CDR3 length: 13 amino acids. The germline V gene encodes CDR1 SEHNR and CDR2 FQNEAQ (reference sequence). DNA of the CDR3: TGTGCCAGTGCCGGACAGGGGAACACTGAAGCTTTCTTT. Residues: CASAGQGNTEAFF.

The rearrangement joins TRBV19 to TRBJ2-1; 9 positions match TRBD1. Germline V gives CDR1 LNHDA, CDR2 SQIVND (reference sequence). This CDR3 has 15 residues. V lost 4 bases and J lost 3; bases outside the gene matches: 4. The CDR3 DNA sequence: TGTGCCAGTAGTAAACAGGGGGCACGCTACAATGAGCAGTTCTTC. It codes for CASSKQGARYNEQFF.

V and J are TRBV15 and TRBJ2-3; unclear D gene. V dropped 1 base and J dropped 0 bases, with 5 bases sitting between them. From germline, CDR1 is LNHNV and CDR2 YYDKDF (reference sequence). CDR3 length equals 14 residues. CDR3 DNA: TGTGCCACCAGCAGAGTGGCTAGCACAGATACGCAGTATTTT. Encoded protein: CATSRVASTDTQYF. The full variable domain, completed using reference TRBV15 and TRBJ2-3, is DAMVIQNPRYQVTQFGKPVTLSCSQTLNHNVMYWYQQKSSQAPKLLFHYYDKDFNNEADTPDNFQSRRPNTSFCFLDIRSPGLGDTAMYLCATSRVASTDTQYFGPGTRLTVL.

This chain connects TRBV7-3 to TRBJ2-4; 12 nucleotides line up with TRBD1. Germline V gives CDR1 SGHTA, CDR2 FQGTGA. The CDR3 contains 14 residues. Germline trimming cut 4 bases from V and 8 bases from J; bases unmatched to any gene: 3. The CDR3 spells CASSSGTGGDIQYF. DNA of the CDR3: TGTGCCAGCAGCTCAGGGACAGGGGGCGACATTCAGTACTTC.

This chain connects TRBV7-3 to TRBJ2-3; D perhaps matches TRBD2 (6 bases). Germline assignment: CDR1 SGHTA and CDR2 FQGTGA. V lost 6 bases and J 4 bases, leaving 17 bases between the germline ends. This CDR3 region has 15 residues. The CDR3 here is CASSLSGGTADTQYF. Here the CDR3 DNA reads TGTGCCAGCAGTCTCTCTGGGGGGACGGCAGATACGCAGTATTTT.

This clone was seen a single time. This chain links TRBV29-1 with TRBJ2-3; D is uncertain. V was clipped by 4 bases and J by 0 bases, with 14 bases between them. Looked up from germline, CDR1 is SQVTM and CDR2 is ANQGSEA. The CDR3 totals 15 residues. CDR3 in amino acids: CSVASLTPSTDTQYF. In DNA, the CDR3 is TGCAGCGTTGCTAGTCTAACCCCTAGCACAGATACGCAGTATTTT.

The chain carries TRBV5-5 and TRBJ2-7, with a tentative D call TRBD2 (5 bases). V dropped 4 bases and J dropped 0 bases, with 20 bases sitting between them. The CDR3 length is 17 residues. Germline CDR1 reads SGHKS; CDR2 reads YYEKEE (reference sequence). The CDR3 nucleotides read TGTGCCAGCAGCCCACTCCCGATGGGCGACTACTCCTACGAGCAGTACTTC. This gives the protein CASSPLPMGDYSYEQYF.

This chain connects TRBV10-1 to TRBJ2-3; tentatively, D is TRBD2 (5 bases). Trimming stripped 2 bases from V and 6 bases from J, with 18 bases between. The CDR3 contains 16 residues. Germline assignment: CDR1 WNHNN and CDR2 SYGVQD (reference sequence). The CDR3 DNA is TGCGCCAGCAGTGAGCGGGAAAACGACGGTCCCGATACGCAGTATTTT. Residues: CASSERENDGPDTQYF.

The rearrangement links TRBV15 to TRBJ1-6, with D unclear. Trimming cost V 0 bases and J 9 bases, with 12 bases left between them. The germline gives CDR1 LNHNV, CDR2 YYDKDF (reference sequence). The CDR3 sequence is 15 residues long. Here the CDR3 DNA reads TGTGCCACCAGCAGAGACAGGTCCCTAGGTTCACCCCTCCACTTT. It codes for CATSRDRSLGSPLHF.

The chain uses TRBV10-3 and TRBJ2-7; 11 bases fit TRBD1. Germline V gives CDR1 ENHRY, CDR2 SYGVKD. The CDR3 is 15 amino acids. The V segment lost 6 bases and the J segment 4 bases; nucleotides outside the gene matches: 8. This CDR3 reads CAIRGGDRGIYEQYF. In DNA form, the CDR3 reads TGTGCCATCAGAGGGGGGGACAGGGGGATTTACGAGCAGTACTTC.